Following are 28 T cell receptor beta chains from one sample sequenced in a study of blood T cell repertoires in COVID-19. Profiling relied on immunoSEQ multiplex PCR, and the TCRdb table lists in-frame clones only, not all of them. The sample lists 200,000 to 250,000 clones; around 90% were seen once. The specimen was peripheral blood. All receptors come from a man aged 55 to 69 who had recovered from COVID-19.

The CDR3 reads CASSFWGQNSLNSPLHF. The CDR3 region has the DNA TGTGCCAGCAGTTTTTGGGGACAGAATTCCCTTAATTCACCCCTCCACTTT. The chain uses TRBV27 and TRBJ1-6; 7 bases agree with TRBD1. CDR3 length equals 17 residues. Germline CDR1 reads MNHEY; CDR2 reads SMNVEV (reference sequence). J was trimmed by 6 bases and V by 3 bases; bases with no gene match: 11.

The chain joins TRBV18 to TRBJ1-1, with TRBD1 as a possible D gene (5 bases). Germline CDR1 KGHSH, CDR2 LQKENI. Trimming pared 3 bases from V and 1 base from J, leaving 12 bases between. The CDR3 length is 15 residues. CDR3 coding DNA: TGTGCCAGCTCACCCCACGGAGGGGAGAACACTGAAGCTTTCTTT. This sequence encodes CASSPHGGENTEAFF.

V usage is TRBV7-9 and J usage is TRBJ2-7; 9 bases agree with TRBD1. The CDR3 length is 15 residues. J gave up 3 bases and V 4 bases, and 7 bases lay outside the gene matches. Germline-derived CDR1 and CDR2 are SEHNR and FQNEAQ (reference sequence). The CDR3 DNA reads TGTGCCAGCAGCTCCGGGACAGGGAAGCGCTACGAGCAGTACTTC. This translates into CASSSGTGKRYEQYF.

The rearrangement uses TRBV7-9 and TRBJ1-4; 7 bases are shared with TRBD1. The CDR3 contains 16 residues. Trimming cost V 1 base and J 0 bases; bases outside gene matches: 2. The germline V gene has CDR1 SEHNR and CDR2 FQNEAQ (reference sequence). CDR3 DNA sequence: TGTGCCAGCAGCTTAGGACAGGGTGCAACTAATGAAAAACTGTTTTTT. This translates into CASSLGQGATNEKLFF.

V is TRBV14 and J is TRBJ1-1; D might be TRBD1 (5 bases). The CDR3 length is 12 residues. CDR1 is SGHDN and CDR2 is FVKESK in the germline V gene. V dropped 4 bases and J dropped 6 bases, with 9 bases sitting between them. CDR3: CASSPGWAEAFF. The CDR3 bases are TGTGCCAGCAGCCCAGGGTGGGCTGAAGCTTTCTTT. Based on the CDR3 plus reference TRBV14 and TRBJ1-1, the full variable domain is EAGVTQFPSHSVIEKGQTVTLRCDPISGHDNLYWYRRVMGKEIKFLLHFVKESKQDESGMPNNRFLAERTGGTYSTLKVQPAELEDSGVYFCASSPGWAEAFFGQGTRLTVV.

The CDR3 loop is CASSIGGFDLPLNEQFF. In DNA form, the CDR3 reads TGTGCCAGCAGTATTGGCGGGTTTGACTTACCACTTAATGAGCAGTTCTTC. The V and J genes are TRBV5-4 and TRBJ2-1; D possibly corresponds to TRBD2 (5 bases). Germline V gives CDR1 SGHNT, CDR2 YYREEE (reference sequence). The CDR3 covers 17 residues. V was shortened by 5 bases and J by 7 bases, with 25 bases between the two germline ends.

V usage is TRBV9 and J usage is TRBJ2-1; D unresolved. The CDR3 loop spans 14 amino acids. Germline CDR1 SGDLS, CDR2 YYNGEE. Trimming took off 0 bases at V and 7 bases at J, with 11 bases between the two ends. CDR3 sequence: CASSVAPERNEQFF. The CDR3 DNA follows: TGTGCCAGCAGCGTAGCCCCGGAGCGAAATGAGCAGTTCTTC.

The V call is TRBV11-2, the J call TRBJ2-6; D uncertain. V was clipped by 1 base and J by 1 base, with 8 bases between them. The V gene's germline CDR1 is SGHAT and CDR2 FQNNGV. CDR3 size: 16 residues. The CDR3 spells CASSLGLRSGANVLTF. CDR3 in DNA: TGTGCCAGCAGCTTAGGGTTGAGGTCTGGGGCCAACGTCCTGACTTTC.

This chain joins TRBV10-3 and TRBJ2-7; 7 bases map to TRBD1. Germline V gene lookup returns CDR1 ENHRY and CDR2 SYGVKD. The CDR3 is made up of 13 amino acids. Losses at the gene ends were 6 bases for V and 2 bases for J; bases not matched to a gene: 4. CDR3: CAISRDSPYEQYF. CDR3 DNA sequence: TGTGCCATCAGCCGGGACAGTCCCTACGAGCAGTACTTC.

The chain carries TRBV2 and TRBJ2-7; a weak D match, TRBD1 (7 bases). The V gene lost 11 bases and the J gene lost 6 bases, with 26 bases spanning the gap. This CDR3 has 15 residues. Per germline, CDR1 SNHLY and CDR2 FYNNEI. In DNA form, the CDR3 reads TGTGCCGGCCGAGGGAACAGGGGAGGAGGAGGCGAGCAGTACTTC. This encodes CAGRGNRGGGGEQYF.

The V gene is TRBV2, the J gene TRBJ1-2, with TRBD1 matching 7 bases. V shed 6 bases and J 8 bases; nucleotides not matched to a gene: 9. Germline V lookup: CDR1 SNHLY, CDR2 FYNNEI. The CDR3 has 13 residues. The CDR3 spells CASRRDSGDGYTF. Written as DNA, the CDR3 is TGTGCCAGCAGAAGGGACAGTGGGGACGGCTACACCTTC. Based on the CDR3 plus reference TRBV2 and TRBJ1-2, the full variable domain is EPEVTQTPSHQVTQMGQEVILRCVPISNHLYFYWYRQILGQKVEFLVSFYNNEISEKSEIFDDQFSVERPDGSNFTLKIRSTKLEDSAMYFCASRRDSGDGYTFGSGTRLTVV.

This rearrangement joins TRBV6-5 to TRBJ1-2, with D tentatively TRBD1 (5 bases). The germline gives CDR1 MNHEY, CDR2 SVGAGI. The CDR3 sequence is 13 residues long. V was clipped by 6 bases and J by 8 bases, with 16 bases between them. The CDR3 DNA sequence: TGTGCCAGCAGGGCCCGGGAGGGGTACGGCTACACCTTC. This encodes CASRAREGYGYTF.

The chain employs TRBV5-1 and TRBJ2-7; the match to TRBD1 covers 7 bases. J lost 5 bases, V lost 3 bases, and 5 bases had no gene match. CDR3 length: 13 amino acids. CDR1 SGHRS and CDR2 YFSETQ come from the germline V gene. The CDR3 sequence: CASSWGTVDEQYF. DNA for the CDR3: TGCGCCAGCAGCTGGGGGACAGTCGACGAGCAGTACTTC. Combining the CDR3 with reference TRBV5-1 and TRBJ2-7 gives the whole variable domain KAGVTQTPRYLIKTRGQQVTLSCSPISGHRSVSWYQQTPGQGLQFLFEYFSETQRNKGNFPGRFSGRQFSNSRSEMNVSTLELGDSALYLCASSWGTVDEQYFGPGTRLTVT.

The chain carries TRBV19 and TRBJ1-3; TRBD1 is a possible D gene (6 bases). This CDR3 comprises 16 residues. V was shortened by 5 bases and J by 4 bases, with 18 bases between the two germline ends. Germline CDR1 LNHDA, CDR2 SQIVND (reference sequence). The CDR3 spells CASSAKQGQSGNTIYF. CDR3 sequence (DNA): TGTGCCAGTAGTGCAAAACAGGGTCAGTCCGGAAACACCATATATTTT. Variable domain in full (rest from reference TRBV19 and TRBJ1-3): DGGITQSPKYLFRKEGQNVTLSCEQNLNHDAMYWYRQDPGQGLRLIYYSQIVNDFQKGDIAEGYSVSREKKESFPLTVTSAQKNPTAFYLCASSAKQGQSGNTIYFGEGSWLTVV.

V is TRBV6-5 and J is TRBJ1-1; 7 positions match TRBD1. The junction had 6 bases not matched to a gene; V was cut back by 5 bases and J by 0 bases. CDR1 is MNHEY, CDR2 SVGAGI, per germline. CDR3 length equals 15 residues. The CDR3 sequence is CASSRQGNMNTEAFF. The CDR3 nucleotides read TGTGCCAGCAGTCGACAGGGCAACATGAACACTGAAGCTTTCTTT.

A note on this clone: An end of the junction differs from the germline gene, which may be a read error. The CDR3 bases are TGCGCCAGCAGTTTGGAAGGGGGAGTCGGCACAGATACGCAGTATTTT. Protein sequence: CASSLEGGVGTDTQYF. V usage is TRBV5-1 and J usage is TRBJ2-3, with D tentatively TRBD1 (6 bases). This CDR3 spans 16 amino acids. Per germline, CDR1 SGHRS and CDR2 YFSETQ.

The CDR3 region is CASSPPLTGGGRNEQFF. The CDR3 coding sequence is TGTGCCAGCAGTCCCCCCCTGACAGGGGGTGGTAGGAATGAGCAGTTCTTC. The chain carries TRBV7-9 and TRBJ2-1, with TRBD1 matching 9 bases. The CDR3 sequence is 17 residues long. V lost 6 bases and J lost 7; bases outside the gene matches: 16. Germline V gives CDR1 SEHNR, CDR2 FQNEAQ (reference sequence).

The chain is built from TRBV5-1 and TRBJ2-1; D unresolved. This CDR3 region has 14 residues. The germline V and J ends were trimmed by 1 base and 4 bases, with 9 bases remaining between them. Germline V gives CDR1 SGHRS, CDR2 YFSETQ. CDR3 in DNA: TGCGCCAGCAGCTTGTACGCGCCTTACAATGAGCAGTTCTTC. Protein sequence: CASSLYAPYNEQFF.

Here the CDR3 reads CASSLAQETQYF. CDR3 in DNA: TGTGCCAGCTCACTGGCCCAAGAGACCCAGTACTTC. The genes are TRBV18 and TRBJ2-5, with D hard to call. The V end lost 4 bases, the J end lost 1 base, and 4 bases lay between the germline ends. The V gene's germline CDR1 is KGHSH and CDR2 LQKENI. The CDR3 covers 12 residues.

The gene calls are TRBV3-1 (or the pseudogene TRBV3-2) and TRBJ1-2, with 7 bases fitting TRBD1. The CDR3 contains 13 residues. V dropped 9 bases and J dropped 8; count of bases not matched to a gene: 12. Germline CDR1 is LGHDT and CDR2 is YNNKEL (reference sequence). The CDR3 region has the DNA TGTGCCAGTCGACAGGGCGGGGTTAGAGGCTACACCTTC. This encodes CASRQGGVRGYTF.

This clone was recorded once. The V gene is TRBV9, the J gene TRBJ1-2, with 7 bases aligning to TRBD1. The CDR3 consists of 14 residues. V gave up 9 bases and J gave up 7 bases; unmatched junction bases: 15. Germline CDR1 reads SGDLS; CDR2 reads YYNGEE. The CDR3 region is CATRRMGAGGGYTF. The CDR3 DNA is TGTGCCACCAGACGAATGGGGGCAGGGGGTGGCTACACCTTC.

The chain has TRBV5-1 and TRBJ1-1; D might be TRBD1 (6 bases). The CDR3 covers 14 residues. V shed 4 bases and J shed 2 bases, with 12 bases lying between them. Germline CDR1 and CDR2: SGHRS and YFSETQ. The chain's CDR3 is CASSLQGFNTEAFF. The DNA of the CDR3 is TGCGCCAGCAGCCTCCAGGGGTTTAACACTGAAGCTTTCTTT.

The J gene is TRBJ1-1, the V gene TRBV18, with no clear D. The CDR3 loop spans 16 amino acids. Trimming removed 2 bases at V and 0 bases at J, with 13 bases between. Germline CDR1 is KGHSH and CDR2 is LQKENI. The CDR3 spells CASSPFGRNMNTEAFF. The CDR3 DNA reads as TGTGCCAGCTCACCATTTGGCAGAAACATGAACACTGAAGCTTTCTTT.

This chain links TRBV10-3 with TRBJ1-1; 9 positions match TRBD1. The CDR3 totals 13 residues. Germline values: CDR1 ENHRY, CDR2 SYGVKD. J was trimmed by 4 bases and V by 9 bases; bases with no gene match: 6. CDR3 nucleotide sequence: TGTGCCATACGGACAGGGGAGACCACTGAAGCTTTCTTT. Its protein is CAIRTGETTEAFF.

The J gene is TRBJ1-2, the V gene TRBV28; no firm D call. CDR3 length: 15 residues. Trimming removed 5 bases from V and 0 bases from J, with 13 bases in between. Germline V lookup: CDR1 MDHEN, CDR2 SYDVKM. CDR3 region: CASSRWSSSNYGYTF. CDR3 sequence (DNA): TGTGCCAGCAGTCGGTGGAGCAGTTCTAACTATGGCTACACCTTC.

V usage is TRBV19 and J usage is TRBJ2-1; D perhaps matches TRBD2 (5 bases). The V end was cut by 3 bases, the J end by 9 bases, with 18 bases between. Per the germline V gene, CDR1 is LNHDA and CDR2 is SQIVND (reference sequence). CDR3 length: 15 amino acids. CDR3 nucleotide sequence: TGTGCCAGTAGTATCGAGGGCTCGGTCTCAAGTGAGCAGTTCTTC. It specifies CASSIEGSVSSEQFF.

The rearrangement joins TRBV6-5 to TRBJ2-1; TRBD1 matches at 9 bases. In germline, CDR1 is MNHEY, CDR2 SVGAGI. J lost 9 bases, V lost 7 bases, and 13 bases had no gene match. This CDR3 contains 15 residues. CDR3 amino acids: CASTPLGQGKSEQFF. CDR3 sequence (DNA): TGTGCCAGCACCCCTTTAGGACAGGGGAAGAGTGAGCAGTTCTTC.

The genes are TRBV7-6 and TRBJ1-1; 7 nucleotides line up with TRBD1. V shed 8 bases and J 10 bases; nucleotides not matched to a gene: 4. The CDR3 loop spans 10 amino acids. Germline-derived CDR1 and CDR2 are SGHVS and FNYEAQ. The chain's CDR3 is CASGQDRAFF. As DNA, the CDR3 is TGTGCCAGCGGACAGGACAGAGCTTTCTTT.